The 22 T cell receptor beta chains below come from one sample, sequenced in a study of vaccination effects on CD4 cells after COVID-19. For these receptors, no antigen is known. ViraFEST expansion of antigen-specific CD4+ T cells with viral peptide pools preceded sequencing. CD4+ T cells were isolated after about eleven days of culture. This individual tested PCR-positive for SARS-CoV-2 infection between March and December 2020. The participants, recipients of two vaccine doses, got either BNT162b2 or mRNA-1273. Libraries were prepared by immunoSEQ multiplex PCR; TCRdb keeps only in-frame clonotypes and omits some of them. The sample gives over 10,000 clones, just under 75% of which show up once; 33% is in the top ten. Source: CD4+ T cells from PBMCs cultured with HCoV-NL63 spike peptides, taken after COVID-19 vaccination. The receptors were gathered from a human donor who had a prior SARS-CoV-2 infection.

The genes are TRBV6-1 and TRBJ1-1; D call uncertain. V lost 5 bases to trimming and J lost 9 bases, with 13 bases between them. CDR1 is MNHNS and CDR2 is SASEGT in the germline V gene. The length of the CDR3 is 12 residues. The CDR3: CASSMGRGKAFF. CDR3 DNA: TGTGCCAGCAGTATGGGCCGGGGTAAAGCTTTCTTT.

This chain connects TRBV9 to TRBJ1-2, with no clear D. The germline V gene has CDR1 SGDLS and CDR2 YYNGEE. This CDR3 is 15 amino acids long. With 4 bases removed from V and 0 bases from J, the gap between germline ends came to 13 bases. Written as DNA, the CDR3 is TGTGCCAGCAGCCCAAGGCTCTCCGCTAACTATGGCTACACCTTC. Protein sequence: CASSPRLSANYGYTF.

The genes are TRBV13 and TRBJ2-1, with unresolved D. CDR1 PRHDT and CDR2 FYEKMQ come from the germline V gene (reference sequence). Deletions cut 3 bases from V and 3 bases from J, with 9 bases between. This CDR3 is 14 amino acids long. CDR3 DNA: TGTGCCAGCAGCTTGGGCGTGGGCTACAATGAGCAGTTCTTC. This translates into CASSLGVGYNEQFF.

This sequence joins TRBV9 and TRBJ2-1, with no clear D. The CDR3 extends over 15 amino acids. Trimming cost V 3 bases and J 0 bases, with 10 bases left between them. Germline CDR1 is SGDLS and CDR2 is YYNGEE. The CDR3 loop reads CASSGLRSSYNEQFF. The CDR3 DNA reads TGTGCCAGCAGCGGTCTCAGGAGCTCCTACAATGAGCAGTTCTTC. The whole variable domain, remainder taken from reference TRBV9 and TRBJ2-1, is DSGVTQTPKHLITATGQRVTLRCSPRSGDLSVYWYQQSLDQGLQFLIQYYNGEERAKGNILERFSAQQFPDLHSELNLSSLELGDSALYFCASSGLRSSYNEQFFGPGTRLTVL.

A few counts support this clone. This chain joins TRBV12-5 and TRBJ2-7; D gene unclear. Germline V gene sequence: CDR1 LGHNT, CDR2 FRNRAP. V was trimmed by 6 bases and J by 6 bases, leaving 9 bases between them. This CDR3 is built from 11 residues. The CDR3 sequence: CASGQYAEQYF. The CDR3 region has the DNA TGTGCTAGTGGCCAGTACGCCGAGCAGTACTTC.

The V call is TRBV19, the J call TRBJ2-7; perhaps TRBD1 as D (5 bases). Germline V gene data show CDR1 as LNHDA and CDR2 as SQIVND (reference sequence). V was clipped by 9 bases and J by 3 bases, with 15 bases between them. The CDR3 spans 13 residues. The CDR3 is CASRTGQGYEQYF. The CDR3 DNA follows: TGTGCCAGCCGGACCGGGCAGGGCTACGAGCAGTACTTC.

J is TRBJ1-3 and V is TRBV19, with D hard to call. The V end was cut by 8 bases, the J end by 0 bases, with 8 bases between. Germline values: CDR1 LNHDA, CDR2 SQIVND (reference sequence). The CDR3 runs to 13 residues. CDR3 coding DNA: TGTGCCAGTCCGGCTTCCTCTGGAAACACCATATATTTT. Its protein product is CASPASSGNTIYF.

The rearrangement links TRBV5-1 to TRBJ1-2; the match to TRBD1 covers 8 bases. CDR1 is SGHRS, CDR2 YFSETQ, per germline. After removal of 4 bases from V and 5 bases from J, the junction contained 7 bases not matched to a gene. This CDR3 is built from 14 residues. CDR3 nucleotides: TGCGCCAGCAGCAAGACAGGGGAATTTTATGGCTACACCTTC. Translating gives CASSKTGEFYGYTF.

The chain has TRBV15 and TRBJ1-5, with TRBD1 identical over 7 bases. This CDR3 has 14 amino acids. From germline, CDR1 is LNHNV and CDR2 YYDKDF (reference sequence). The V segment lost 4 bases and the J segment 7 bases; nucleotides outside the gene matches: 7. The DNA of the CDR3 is TGTGCCACCAGCATTAGACAGGGTGCCCAGCCCCAGCATTTT. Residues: CATSIRQGAQPQHF.

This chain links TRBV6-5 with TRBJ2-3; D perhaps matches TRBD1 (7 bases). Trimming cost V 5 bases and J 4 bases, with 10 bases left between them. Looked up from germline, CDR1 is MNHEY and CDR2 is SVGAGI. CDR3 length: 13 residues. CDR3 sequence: CASSQGGSDTQYF. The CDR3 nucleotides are TGTGCCAGCAGTCAGGGGGGATCAGATACGCAGTATTTT.

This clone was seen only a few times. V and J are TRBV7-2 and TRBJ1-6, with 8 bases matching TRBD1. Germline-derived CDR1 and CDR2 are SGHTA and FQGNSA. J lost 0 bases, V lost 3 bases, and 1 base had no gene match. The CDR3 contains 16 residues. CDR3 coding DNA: TGTGCCAGCAGCTTCAGGGGGCTCTCCTATAATTCACCCCTCCACTTT. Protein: CASSFRGLSYNSPLHF.

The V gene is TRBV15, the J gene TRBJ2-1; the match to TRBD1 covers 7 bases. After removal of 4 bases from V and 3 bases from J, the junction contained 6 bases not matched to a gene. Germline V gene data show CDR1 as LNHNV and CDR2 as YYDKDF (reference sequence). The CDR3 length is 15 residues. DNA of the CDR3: TGTGCCACCAGCAAAACAGGGGATAGCTACAATGAGCAGTTCTTC. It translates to CATSKTGDSYNEQFF.

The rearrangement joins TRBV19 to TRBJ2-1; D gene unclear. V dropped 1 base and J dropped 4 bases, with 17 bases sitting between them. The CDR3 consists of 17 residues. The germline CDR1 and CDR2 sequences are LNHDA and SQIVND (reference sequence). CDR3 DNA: TGTGCCAGTAGTATAGCCCTCCTTAGTCTGGGGTACAATGAGCAGTTCTTC. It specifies CASSIALLSLGYNEQFF.

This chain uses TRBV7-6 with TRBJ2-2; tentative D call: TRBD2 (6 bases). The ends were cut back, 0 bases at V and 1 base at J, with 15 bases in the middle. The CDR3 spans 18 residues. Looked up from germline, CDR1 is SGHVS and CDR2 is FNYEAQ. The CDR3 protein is CASSLALFRRENTGELFF. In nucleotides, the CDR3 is TGTGCCAGCAGCTTAGCCCTTTTTAGGCGGGAGAACACCGGGGAGCTGTTTTTT.

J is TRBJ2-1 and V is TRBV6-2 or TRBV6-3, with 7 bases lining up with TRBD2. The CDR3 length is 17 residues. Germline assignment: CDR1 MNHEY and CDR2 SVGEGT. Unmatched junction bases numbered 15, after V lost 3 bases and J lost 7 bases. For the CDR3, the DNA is TGTGCCAGCAGTTATTTCCCCCTAGCGGCAGTGAGTAATGAGCAGTTCTTC. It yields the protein CASSYFPLAAVSNEQFF.

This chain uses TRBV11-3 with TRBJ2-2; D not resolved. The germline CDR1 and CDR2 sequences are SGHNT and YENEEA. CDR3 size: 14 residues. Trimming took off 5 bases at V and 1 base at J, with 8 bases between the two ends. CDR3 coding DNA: TGTGCCAGCAGCCTTTATGGGAACACCGGGGAGCTGTTTTTT. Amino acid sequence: CASSLYGNTGELFF.

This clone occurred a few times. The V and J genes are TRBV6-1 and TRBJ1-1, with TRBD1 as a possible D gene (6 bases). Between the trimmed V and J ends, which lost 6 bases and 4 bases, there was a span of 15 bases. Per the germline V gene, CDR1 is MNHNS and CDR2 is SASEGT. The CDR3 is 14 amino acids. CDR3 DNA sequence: TGTGCCAGCAGGTCTCCAGGGGTGGGCACTGAAGCTTTCTTT. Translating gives CASRSPGVGTEAFF.

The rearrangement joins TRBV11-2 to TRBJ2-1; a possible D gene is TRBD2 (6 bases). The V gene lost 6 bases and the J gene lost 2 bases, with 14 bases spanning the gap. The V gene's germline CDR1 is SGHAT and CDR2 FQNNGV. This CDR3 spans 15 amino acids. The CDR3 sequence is CASRLGGAAYNEQFF. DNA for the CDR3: TGTGCCAGCAGACTAGGAGGGGCCGCCTACAATGAGCAGTTCTTC.

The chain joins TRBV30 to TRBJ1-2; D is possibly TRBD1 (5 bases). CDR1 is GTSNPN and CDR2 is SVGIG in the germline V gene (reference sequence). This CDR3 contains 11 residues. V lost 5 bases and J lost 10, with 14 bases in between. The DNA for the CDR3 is TGTGCCTGGGCCCGGGACGGGGACTACACCTTC. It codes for CAWARDGDYTF.

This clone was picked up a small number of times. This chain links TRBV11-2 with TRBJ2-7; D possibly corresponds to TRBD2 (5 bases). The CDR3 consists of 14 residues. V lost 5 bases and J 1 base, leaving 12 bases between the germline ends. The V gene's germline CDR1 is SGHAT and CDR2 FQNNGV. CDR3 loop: CASSGGVRSYEQYF. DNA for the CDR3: TGTGCCAGCAGCGGAGGTGTGAGGTCCTACGAGCAGTACTTC. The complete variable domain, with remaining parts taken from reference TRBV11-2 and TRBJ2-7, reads EAGVAQSPRYKIIEKRQSVAFWCNPISGHATLYWYQQILGQGPKLLIQFQNNGVVDDSQLPKDRFSAERLKGVDSTLKIQPAKLEDSAVYLCASSGGVRSYEQYFGPGTRLTVT.

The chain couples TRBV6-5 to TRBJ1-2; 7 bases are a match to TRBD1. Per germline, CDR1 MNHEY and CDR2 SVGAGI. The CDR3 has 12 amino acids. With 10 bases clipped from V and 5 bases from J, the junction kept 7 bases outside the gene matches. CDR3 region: CAIGTAVYGYTF. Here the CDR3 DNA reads TGTGCCATCGGGACAGCGGTGTATGGCTACACCTTC.

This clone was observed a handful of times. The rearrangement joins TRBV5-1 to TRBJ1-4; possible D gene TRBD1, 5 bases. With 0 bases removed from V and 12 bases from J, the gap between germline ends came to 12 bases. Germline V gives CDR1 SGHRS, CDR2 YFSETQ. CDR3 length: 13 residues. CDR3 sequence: CASSLEGPKELFF. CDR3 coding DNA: TGCGCCAGCAGCTTGGAGGGGCCCAAGGAACTGTTTTTT.